Listed below are T cell receptor beta chains from one sample, sequenced in a study of cytomegalovirus exposure and HLA in healthy donors. The assay was immunoSEQ multiplex PCR, and TCRdb's table has in-frame clones only and misses some. The data hold around 200,000 clones, with around three quarters observed a single time. Sequenced: PBMCs. The receptors come from a woman in her 30s in good health and CMV-seropositive. Both conserved end residues are part of each CDR3. A D gene is named only where the DNA matches it firmly. Only some rows state a clone size, as once, few, many or a class for expanded clones.

d_call: .
j_call: TRBJ1-2
clone_size: .
v_call: TRBV29-1
cdr3_aa: CSVERRMAGKVNYGYTF
cdr3_nt: TGCAGCGTTGAAAGGCGGATGGCAGGGAAGGTTAACTATGGCTACACCTTC

d_call: .
j_call: TRBJ2-7
clone_size: .
v_call: TRBV6-1
cdr3_aa: CASTREPKRYEQYF
cdr3_nt: TGTGCCAGCACCCGGGAACCCAAGAGGTACGAGCAGTACTTC

d_call: .
j_call: TRBJ1-4
clone_size: once
v_call: TRBV5-6
cdr3_aa: CASSLGGTNEKLFF
cdr3_nt: TGTGCCAGCAGCTTGGGAGGTACTAATGAAAAACTGTTTTTT

d_call: .
j_call: TRBJ1-2
clone_size: .
v_call: TRBV10-3
cdr3_aa: CAISDGVPGTYGYTF
cdr3_nt: TGTGCCATCAGTGACGGAGTGCCTGGAACCTATGGCTACACCTTC

d_call: TRBD1
j_call: TRBJ1-2
clone_size: .
v_call: TRBV15
cdr3_aa: CATSGVDRGRIGYTF
cdr3_nt: TGTGCCACCAGCGGCGTGGACAGGGGAAGGATTGGCTACACCTTC

d_call: .
j_call: TRBJ1-1
clone_size: .
v_call: TRBV7-2
cdr3_aa: CASSLSWNTEAFF
cdr3_nt: TGTGCCAGCAGCTTATCGTGGAACACTGAAGCTTTCTTT

d_call: .
j_call: TRBJ2-7
clone_size: .
v_call: TRBV4-3
cdr3_aa: CASSQDFSRVRSYEQYF
cdr3_nt: TGCGCCAGCAGCCAAGATTTCTCGCGGGTACGTTCCTACGAGCAGTACTTC

d_call: .
j_call: TRBJ1-1
clone_size: .
v_call: TRBV4-3
cdr3_aa: CASSQDLVVPEAFF
cdr3_nt: TGCGCCAGCAGCCAAGATTTAGTAGTCCCTGAAGCTTTCTTT

d_call: .
j_call: TRBJ1-3
clone_size: .
v_call: TRBV2
cdr3_aa: CASWGGANGNTIYF
cdr3_nt: TGTGCCAGCTGGGGGGGGGCGAATGGAAACACCATATATTTT

d_call: .
j_call: TRBJ1-5
clone_size: .
v_call: TRBV9
cdr3_aa: CASSVPGGPQHF
cdr3_nt: TGTGCCAGCAGCGTACCGGGGGGGCCCCAGCATTTT

d_call: .
j_call: TRBJ1-5
clone_size: .
v_call: TRBV7-2
cdr3_aa: CASGLGTGLIDQPQHF
cdr3_nt: TGTGCCAGCGGATTGGGAACGGGACTGATCGATCAGCCCCAGCATTTT

d_call: .
j_call: TRBJ2-1
clone_size: once
v_call: TRBV5-4
cdr3_aa: CASSAKGGEGHRNEQFF
cdr3_nt: TGTGCCAGCAGCGCCAAAGGGGGGGAGGGCCATAGAAATGAGCAGTTCTTC

d_call: TRBD2
j_call: TRBJ2-1
clone_size: .
v_call: TRBV6-1
cdr3_aa: CASSEIAGAYNEQFF
cdr3_nt: TGTGCCAGCAGTGAAATAGCGGGGGCATACAATGAGCAGTTCTTC

d_call: TRBD2
j_call: TRBJ2-3
clone_size: .
v_call: TRBV7-9
cdr3_aa: CASSDGSGGDTQYF
cdr3_nt: TGTGCCAGCAGCGACGGGAGCGGGGGCGATACGCAGTATTTT

d_call: .
j_call: TRBJ2-2
clone_size: .
v_call: TRBV6-1
cdr3_aa: CASSVVADFTGELFF
cdr3_nt: TGTGCCAGCAGTGTTGTAGCGGACTTCACCGGGGAGCTGTTTTTT

d_call: .
j_call: TRBJ1-5
clone_size: .
v_call: TRBV5-8
cdr3_aa: CASSTTDSTYSNQPQHF
cdr3_nt: TGTGCCAGCAGCACGACTGACAGCACCTATAGCAATCAGCCCCAGCATTTT

d_call: .
j_call: TRBJ2-3
clone_size: few
v_call: TRBV6-6
cdr3_aa: CASSSEGGKSTDTQYF
cdr3_nt: TGTGCCAGCAGCAGCGAGGGGGGGAAGAGCACAGATACGCAGTATTTT

d_call: TRBD2
j_call: TRBJ2-3
clone_size: .
v_call: TRBV10-1
cdr3_aa: CASSGGAPDTQYF
cdr3_nt: TGCGCCAGTAGCGGGGGGGCCCCAGATACGCAGTATTTT

d_call: TRBD2
j_call: TRBJ2-1
clone_size: .
v_call: TRBV19
cdr3_aa: CASTPTSGRDNEQFF
cdr3_nt: TGTGCCAGTACCCCGACTAGCGGGAGAGACAATGAGCAGTTCTTC

d_call: .
j_call: TRBJ1-1
clone_size: .
v_call: TRBV7-2
cdr3_aa: CASSLLSVNTEAFF
cdr3_nt: TGTGCCAGCAGCTTACTATCCGTGAACACTGAAGCTTTCTTT

d_call: TRBD1
j_call: TRBJ2-6
clone_size: .
v_call: TRBV9
cdr3_aa: CASSPQGALGANVLTF
cdr3_nt: TGTGCCAGCAGCCCACAGGGGGCGCTTGGGGCCAACGTCCTGACTTTC

d_call: .
j_call: TRBJ1-4
clone_size: once
v_call: TRBV5-6
cdr3_aa: CASSLESLNEKLFF
cdr3_nt: TGTGCCAGCAGCTTGGAAAGCCTTAATGAAAAACTGTTTTTT

d_call: TRBD1
j_call: TRBJ2-7
clone_size: .
v_call: TRBV5-1
cdr3_aa: CASSLGQEAGEQYF
cdr3_nt: TGCGCCAGCAGCCTGGGACAGGAGGCCGGCGAGCAGTACTTC

d_call: .
j_call: TRBJ1-1
clone_size: .
v_call: TRBV6-5
cdr3_aa: CASSSTGAVEAFF
cdr3_nt: TGTGCCAGCAGTTCCACAGGCGCCGTCGAAGCTTTCTTT

d_call: TRBD1
j_call: TRBJ2-7
clone_size: .
v_call: TRBV9
cdr3_aa: CASSARGQAYEQYF
cdr3_nt: TGTGCCAGCAGCGCAAGGGGGCAGGCCTACGAGCAGTACTTC

d_call: .
j_call: TRBJ2-1
clone_size: .
v_call: TRBV29-1
cdr3_aa: CSVPTGRLKFF
cdr3_nt: TGCAGCGTCCCTACGGGAAGACTAAAGTTCTTC

d_call: TRBD2
j_call: TRBJ2-1
clone_size: .
v_call: TRBV20-1
cdr3_aa: CSARAGLEQFF
cdr3_nt: TGCAGTGCCCGAGCGGGACTTGAGCAGTTCTTC

d_call: TRBD1
j_call: TRBJ2-1
clone_size: .
v_call: TRBV30
cdr3_aa: CAGTGGLYNEQFF
cdr3_nt: TGTGCCGGTACAGGGGGCCTCTACAATGAGCAGTTCTTC

d_call: .
j_call: TRBJ2-3
clone_size: once
v_call: TRBV10-1
cdr3_aa: CASSDSKGQGGTSFPDTQYF
cdr3_nt: TGCGCCAGCAGTGACAGCAAGGGACAGGGCGGGACTAGTTTCCCAGATACGCAGTATTTT

d_call: TRBD1
j_call: TRBJ1-2
clone_size: .
v_call: TRBV19
cdr3_aa: CASMGQGAYGYTF
cdr3_nt: TGTGCCAGTATGGGACAGGGGGCCTATGGCTACACCTTC

d_call: .
j_call: TRBJ1-1
clone_size: once
v_call: TRBV5-4
cdr3_aa: CASTLSTGNTEAFF
cdr3_nt: TGTGCCAGCACCCTTTCGACAGGGAACACTGAAGCTTTCTTT

d_call: TRBD2
j_call: TRBJ2-2
clone_size: .
v_call: TRBV6-5
cdr3_aa: CASSWTSGGVGELFF
cdr3_nt: TGTGCCAGCAGTTGGACTAGCGGGGGTGTCGGGGAGCTGTTTTTT

d_call: TRBD1
j_call: TRBJ2-7
clone_size: .
v_call: TRBV10-3
cdr3_aa: CAISEGQGGYEQYF
cdr3_nt: TGTGCCATCAGTGAGGGACAGGGGGGCTACGAGCAGTACTTC

d_call: .
j_call: TRBJ2-7
clone_size: .
v_call: TRBV2
cdr3_aa: CASSESPEQYF
cdr3_nt: TGTGCCAGCAGTGAATCTCCCGAGCAGTACTTC

d_call: .
j_call: TRBJ1-1
clone_size: once
v_call: TRBV2
cdr3_aa: CASSGRRDTRAFF
cdr3_nt: TGTGCCAGCAGTGGCCGCCGGGACACCAGAGCTTTCTTT

d_call: TRBD1
j_call: TRBJ1-5
clone_size: .
v_call: TRBV5-4
cdr3_aa: CASSSDRNQPQHF
cdr3_nt: TGTGCCAGCAGCTCGGACAGGAATCAGCCCCAGCATTTT

d_call: TRBD2
j_call: TRBJ2-2
clone_size: .
v_call: TRBV14
cdr3_aa: CASSPRLAGGPDGELFF
cdr3_nt: TGTGCCAGCAGCCCAAGACTAGCGGGAGGGCCAGACGGGGAGCTGTTTTTT

d_call: .
j_call: TRBJ2-1
clone_size: .
v_call: TRBV7-6
cdr3_aa: CASSFLSGRNEQFF
cdr3_nt: TGTGCCAGCAGCTTCCTCTCTGGGAGAAATGAGCAGTTCTTC

d_call: .
j_call: TRBJ1-2
clone_size: .
v_call: TRBV9
cdr3_aa: CASSVWGGAYGYTF
cdr3_nt: TGTGCCAGCAGCGTATGGGGGGGCGCCTATGGCTACACCTTC

d_call: .
j_call: TRBJ1-1
clone_size: .
v_call: TRBV30
cdr3_aa: CAWSVSSGPTEAFF
cdr3_nt: TGTGCCTGGAGTGTATCCTCCGGTCCCACTGAAGCTTTCTTT

d_call: TRBD1
j_call: TRBJ1-5
clone_size: .
v_call: TRBV19
cdr3_aa: CASKGQGGQPQHF
cdr3_nt: TGTGCCAGCAAGGGACAGGGAGGTCAGCCCCAGCATTTT

d_call: .
j_call: TRBJ2-6
clone_size: once
v_call: TRBV6-1
cdr3_aa: CASSEEPAGANVLTF
cdr3_nt: TGTGCCAGCAGTGAAGAGCCGGCTGGGGCCAACGTCCTGACTTTC

d_call: .
j_call: TRBJ1-5
clone_size: .
v_call: TRBV5-6
cdr3_aa: CASSLGGVLNQPQHF
cdr3_nt: TGTGCCAGCAGCTTGGGGGGGGTTTTGAATCAGCCCCAGCATTTT